This T cell receptor (beta chain) was sequenced during a study of cytomegalovirus exposure and HLA in healthy donors. Regarding the study as a whole: A list of approximately 160 TCR beta chains associated with cytomegalovirus was given.

V was trimmed by 5 bases and J by 2 bases, leaving 14 bases between them. The germline V gene encodes CDR1 SGHAT and CDR2 FQNNGV. This CDR3 contains 15 residues. Produced via immunoSEQ multiplex PCR; TCRdb's table is partial and in-frame only. The data show tens of thousands of clones, less than 85% seen once. Regarding this clone: What it binds is not known.

The sequencing input was PBMCs. This TCR was recovered from a man between 18 and 29 years old in good health and CMV-seropositive. This rearrangement joins TRBV11-2 to TRBJ2-3; D remains unclear. CDR3 residues: CASSPIRHLTDTQYF. For the CDR3, the DNA is TGTGCCAGCAGCCCTATCAGGCATCTCACAGATACGCAGTATTTT.